Presented here are 2 T cell receptor beta chains from one specimen sequenced in a study of response to subunit inactivated influenza vaccine. TCRdb redid the calling of the RT-PCR reads with MiXCR, one entry per CDR3 protein. The data hold about 540,000 distinct CDR3 sequences, with 20% to 25% observed a single time. These data also formed part of another study, on T cells expressing NK-cell markers. That report adds: TCR beta cDNA was generated via 5'RACE template switching incorporating UMIs.

Specimen: CD4+ T cells sorted from PBMCs, collected less than 13 days after vaccination. These receptors all come from a man in his forties or fifties who received an inactivated influenza vaccine.

This clonotype was seen many times. The chain employs TRBV2 and TRBJ2-7; either TRBD1 or TRBD2 may fit D (5 bases each). The CDR3 consists of 14 residues. CDR1 and CDR2 from the germline V gene are SNHLY and FYNNEI. Between the trimmed V and J ends, which lost 6 bases and 9 bases, there was a span of 21 bases. The CDR3 sequence is CASSPLLGDGGQYF. For the CDR3, the DNA is TGTGCCAGCAGCCCCTTGTTGGGGGACGGAGGGCAGTACTTC.

This rearrangement joins TRBV7-9 to TRBJ2-1; D unclear. V lost 6 bases, J lost 4 bases, and 22 bases lay in between. The CDR3 has 17 residues. Germline assignment: CDR1 SEHNR and CDR2 FQNEAQ (reference sequence). The CDR3 loop reads CASSNVGGADQYNEQFF. CDR3 sequence (DNA): TGTGCCAGCAGTAATGTCGGTGGTGCGGATCAATACAATGAGCAGTTCTTC.